The 20 T cell receptor beta chains below all came from one sample that was sequenced in a study of Tregs in tolerant kidney transplant recipients. Sequencing was performed with immunoSEQ multiplex PCR; in TCRdb, only in-frame clones are kept and a portion is missing. In the table there are around 52,000 clones, around 82% of which are singletons. The sequenced material came from CD4+ T cells from blood. These receptors were obtained from a human donor in good health.

The chain recombines TRBV27 with TRBJ2-2; D remains unclear. Per the germline V gene, CDR1 is MNHEY and CDR2 is SMNVEV (reference sequence). V lost 3 bases and J lost 8, with 10 bases in between. This CDR3 contains 13 residues. The DNA of the CDR3 is TGTGCCAGCAGTTTGATAGTGGGAGGGGAGCTGTTTTTT. This sequence encodes CASSLIVGGELFF.

This clone showed up just once. The chain is built from TRBV13 and TRBJ1-2, with D perhaps matching TRBD1 (6 bases). This CDR3 has 16 residues. Trimming cost V 5 bases and J 4 bases, with 20 bases left between them. Germline V lookup: CDR1 PRHDT, CDR2 FYEKMQ (reference sequence). DNA of the CDR3: TGTGCCAGCAGCCGTTGGGGTGTGGGGGGCACCTATGGCTACACCTTC. It is translated as CASSRWGVGGTYGYTF. The full variable domain, with the rest looked up from reference TRBV13 and TRBJ1-2, is AAGVIQSPRHLIKEKRETATLKCYPIPRHDTVYWYQQGPGQDPQFLISFYEKMQSDKGSIPDRFSAQQFSDYHSELNMSSLELGDSALYFCASSRWGVGGTYGYTFGSGTRLTVV.

The chain uses TRBV5-1 and TRBJ2-5; 15 bases line up with TRBD2. Germline loops: CDR1 SGHRS, CDR2 YFSETQ. The V and J ends lost 2 bases and 1 base, in that order; junction bases with no gene match: 6. This CDR3 has 18 amino acids. The CDR3 protein is CASSFDGLAGGPQETQYF. In DNA form, the CDR3 reads TGCGCCAGCAGCTTCGATGGACTAGCGGGAGGGCCCCAAGAGACCCAGTACTTC.

V gene TRBV2 combines with J gene TRBJ2-1, with 12 bases identical to TRBD2. Germline V lookup: CDR1 SNHLY, CDR2 FYNNEI. The CDR3 is 14 amino acids. Trimming cost V 7 bases and J 7 bases; bases outside gene matches: 5. DNA for the CDR3: TGTGCCAGCATCGGACTAGCGGGAAGGAATGAGCAGTTCTTC. This encodes CASIGLAGRNEQFF.

The gene calls are TRBV5-1 and TRBJ2-2, with a possible D match to TRBD1 (6 bases). Germline V CDR1 and CDR2: SGHRS, YFSETQ. The germline V and J ends were trimmed by 2 bases and 4 bases, with 9 bases remaining between them. The CDR3 loop spans 14 amino acids. CDR3 protein: CASSFRGFTGELFF. CDR3 nucleotides: TGCGCCAGCAGCTTCAGGGGATTCACCGGGGAGCTGTTTTTT.

V gene TRBV7-2 combines with J gene TRBJ1-3; D uncertain. With 5 bases removed from V and 8 bases from J, the gap between germline ends came to 10 bases. This CDR3 contains 12 residues. Looked up from germline, CDR1 is SGHTA and CDR2 is FQGNSA. The CDR3 DNA sequence: TGTGCCAGCAGCCCCGAAGCGCACACCATATATTTT. It specifies CASSPEAHTIYF.

With respect to this clone: The junction departs from germline at one end; a sequencing error may be responsible. The chain recombines TRBV2 with TRBJ1-3; unclear D gene. Germline V gene lookup returns CDR1 SNHLY and CDR2 FYNNEI. The CDR3 loop spans 14 amino acids. The DNA for the CDR3 is TGTGCCAGCAGTTTCCTAGGGAATGGAAGCACCATATATTTT. This sequence encodes CASSFLGNGSTIYF.

This clone was detected a few times. The V gene is TRBV5-5, the J gene TRBJ1-1; D remains ambiguous. V was clipped by 5 bases and J by 1 base, with 6 bases between them. Germline V lookup: CDR1 SGHKS, CDR2 YYEKEE (reference sequence). The CDR3 totals 12 residues. The CDR3 here is CASRRENTEAFF. Here the CDR3 DNA reads TGTGCCAGCAGGCGGGAGAACACTGAAGCTTTCTTT.

The rearrangement links TRBV6-1 to TRBJ1-5, with 8 bases identical to TRBD1. V trimming: 6 bases; J trimming: 7 bases; junction bases outside the gene matches: 5. Germline V gene data show CDR1 as MNHNS and CDR2 as SASEGT. The CDR3 extends over 13 amino acids. This CDR3 reads CASSTGGEQPQHF. CDR3 in DNA: TGTGCCAGCAGCACAGGGGGGGAACAGCCCCAGCATTTT.

The CDR3 loop is CASSVDGTRAYNEQFF. CDR3 bases: TGTGCCAGCAGCGTAGACGGGACTAGGGCCTACAATGAGCAGTTCTTC. The V and J genes are TRBV9 and TRBJ2-1; the match to TRBD2 covers 8 bases. The CDR3 loop spans 16 amino acids. Losses at the gene ends were 0 bases for V and 2 bases for J; bases not matched to a gene: 4. Germline V gene sequence: CDR1 SGDLS, CDR2 YYNGEE.

The chain is built from TRBV7-6 and TRBJ1-1; D is perhaps TRBD1 (5 bases). The germline CDR1 and CDR2 sequences are SGHVS and FNYEAQ. With 3 bases removed from V and 1 base from J, the gap between germline ends came to 6 bases. This CDR3 has 13 residues. CDR3 DNA: TGTGCCAGCAGCTTTGGGGGGAACACTGAAGCTTTCTTT. Amino acid sequence: CASSFGGNTEAFF.

The chain has TRBV7-2 and TRBJ2-7; 11 bases agree with TRBD1. J gave up 2 bases and V 7 bases, and 7 bases lay outside the gene matches. This CDR3 is built from 15 residues. CDR1 and CDR2 from the germline V gene are SGHTA and FQGNSA. The CDR3 nucleotides read TGTGCCAGCACCCGTGGGACAGGGGGGGCCTACGAGCAGTACTTC. Amino acid sequence: CASTRGTGGAYEQYF.

The chain combines TRBV15 with TRBJ1-2; no reliable D call. Germline V gene sequence: CDR1 LNHNV, CDR2 YYDKDF (reference sequence). The CDR3 has 13 amino acids. Trimming shortened V by 0 bases and J by 8 bases, and 10 bases separated the two germline ends. The CDR3 loop reads CATSRDGRVGYTF. CDR3 nucleotide sequence: TGTGCCACCAGCAGAGACGGCCGGGTAGGCTACACCTTC.

The chain links TRBV19 to TRBJ1-2; D remains ambiguous. Germline CDR1 and CDR2: LNHDA and SQIVND (reference sequence). V was shortened by 3 bases and J by 0 bases, with 17 bases between the two germline ends. The CDR3 covers 17 residues. The DNA of the CDR3 is TGTGCCAGTAGTATTTCCATTTTCGGGGAAGCTAACTATGGCTACACCTTC. Encoded protein: CASSISIFGEANYGYTF.

This rearrangement joins TRBV6-6 to TRBJ1-3; TRBD1 agrees at 7 bases. CDR1 is MNHNY and CDR2 is SVGAGI in the germline V gene (reference sequence). The CDR3 covers 16 residues. Trimming took 6 bases from V and 3 from J; bases not matched to a gene: 11. As DNA, the CDR3 is TGTGCCAGCAGCACCGACAGGGTGTTCATTGGAAACACCATATATTTT. Protein: CASSTDRVFIGNTIYF.

The chain is built from TRBV7-2 and TRBJ2-1; 10 bases map to TRBD2. After removal of 8 bases from V and 4 bases from J, the junction contained 5 bases not matched to a gene. Germline loops: CDR1 SGHTA, CDR2 FQGNSA. The CDR3 is 14 amino acids. CDR3 protein: CASCPGLAYNEQFF. The CDR3, as DNA: TGTGCCAGCTGCCCGGGACTAGCGTACAATGAGCAGTTCTTC. The complete variable domain, with remaining parts taken from reference TRBV7-2 and TRBJ2-1, reads GAGVSQSPSNKVTEKGKDVELRCDPISGHTALYWYRQSLGQGLEFLIYFQGNSAPDKSGLPSDRFSAERTGGSVSTLTIQRTQQEDSAVYLCASCPGLAYNEQFFGPGTRLTVL.

The genes are TRBV18 and TRBJ2-2; D remains unclear. The CDR3 contains 15 residues. Germline V lookup: CDR1 KGHSH, CDR2 LQKENI. With 2 bases removed from V and 0 bases from J, the gap between germline ends came to 7 bases. The CDR3 reads CASSPDSPNTGELFF. CDR3 bases: TGTGCCAGCTCACCAGATAGCCCGAACACCGGGGAGCTGTTTTTT.

The rearrangement links TRBV19 to TRBJ2-4; the D gene could be TRBD1 or TRBD2 (5 bases each). This CDR3 region has 17 residues. CDR1 and CDR2 from the germline V gene are LNHDA and SQIVND (reference sequence). V was cut by 4 bases and J by 3 bases, with 19 bases left in between. CDR3 amino acids: CASSTQGPGFVKNIQYF. CDR3 DNA sequence: TGTGCCAGTAGTACCCAGGGACCTGGATTCGTCAAAAACATTCAGTACTTC.

CDR3 region: CASSLFSDTGELFF. The CDR3 DNA is TGTGCCAGCAGCTTATTTTCAGACACCGGGGAGCTGTTTTTT. The V gene is TRBV7-2, the J gene TRBJ2-2; D uncertain. CDR3 length: 14 amino acids. Germline V CDR1 and CDR2: SGHTA, FQGNSA. Trimming took off 2 bases at V and 3 bases at J, with 7 bases between the two ends.

This sequence joins TRBV5-8 and TRBJ2-2; possibly TRBD2 for D (5 bases). This CDR3 is built from 16 residues. With 2 bases removed from V and 6 bases from J, the gap between germline ends came to 17 bases. Germline loops: CDR1 SGHTS, CDR2 YDEGEE. CDR3 nucleotide sequence: TGTGCCAGCAGCTTTGGTGCGGAGGCCTCAGCCGGGGAGCTGTTTTTT. It yields the protein CASSFGAEASAGELFF.